Described below is a single TCR beta chain sequence and its context. Using immunoSEQ multiplex PCR, the repertoire was profiled, and TCRdb retains in-frame clones only, with some absent. Here the sample spans 1,400,000 or so clones, about 98.5% being singletons. These data belong to a study of shared clonotypes between healthy human individuals. In germline, CDR1 is SGHNT, CDR2 YYREEE (reference sequence). The CDR3 totals 13 residues. V trimming: 8 bases; J trimming: 1 base; junction bases outside the gene matches: 5. CD4+ cells underwent separation, giving CD45RA+ naive and CD45RA-negative memory subsets.

The material sequenced was naive CD4+ T cells sorted from blood. As to subset: CD45RA+ positively selected. This TCR was recovered from a man younger than 40 in good health. The chain combines TRBV5-4 with TRBJ1-1; TRBD1 matches at 7 bases. For the CDR3, the DNA is TGTGCCAGTGAACGGGACAGGAACACTGAAGCTTTCTTT. Protein sequence: CASERDRNTEAFF. The whole variable domain, remainder taken from reference TRBV5-4 and TRBJ1-1, is ETGVTQSPTHLIKTRGQQVTLRCSSQSGHNTVSWYQQALGQGPQFIFQYYREEENGRGNFPPRFSGLQFPNYSSELNVNALELDDSALYLCASERDRNTEAFFGQGTRLTVV.